This paragraph covers one T cell receptor (beta chain) sequence. Other DNA sequences from this sample encode an identical CDR3 as well. Authors' processing steps: Reference gene primer amplification gave estimated nucleated cell counts. Profiled with immunoSEQ multiplex PCR; TCRdb holds only in-frame clones, not every one. V, J and clone size derive from that table, while D and trimming were established from the DNA sequence. The sample shows 95,000 to 120,000 clones, 85% of them seen only once. With 2 bases removed from V and 1 base from J, the gap between germline ends came to 9 bases. The CDR3 loop spans 15 amino acids. Germline CDR1 reads SGHRS; CDR2 reads YFSETQ. This specimen comes from a study of blood T cell repertoires in COVID-19.

Sequencing was carried out using peripheral blood. The J gene is TRBJ2-2, the V gene TRBV5-1, with D possibly being TRBD1 (6 bases). The source of this sequence is a human donor in a cohort sampled during active COVID-19. The CDR3 region has the DNA TGCGCCAGCAGCTTATTACAGGGGAACACCGGGGAGCTGTTTTTT. Amino acid sequence: CASSLLQGNTGELFF.